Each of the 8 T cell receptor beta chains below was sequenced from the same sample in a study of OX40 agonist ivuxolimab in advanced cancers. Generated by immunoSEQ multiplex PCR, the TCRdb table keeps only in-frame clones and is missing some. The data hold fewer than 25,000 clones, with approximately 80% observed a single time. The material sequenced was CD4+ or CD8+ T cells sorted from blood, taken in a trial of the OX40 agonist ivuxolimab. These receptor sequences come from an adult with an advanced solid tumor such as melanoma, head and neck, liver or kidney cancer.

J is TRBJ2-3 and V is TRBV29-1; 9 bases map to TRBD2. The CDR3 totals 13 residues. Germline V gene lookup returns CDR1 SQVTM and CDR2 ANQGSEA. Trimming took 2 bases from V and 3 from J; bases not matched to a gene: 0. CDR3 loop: CSVELAGTDTQYF. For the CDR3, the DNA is TGCAGCGTTGAACTAGCGGGGACAGATACGCAGTATTTT.

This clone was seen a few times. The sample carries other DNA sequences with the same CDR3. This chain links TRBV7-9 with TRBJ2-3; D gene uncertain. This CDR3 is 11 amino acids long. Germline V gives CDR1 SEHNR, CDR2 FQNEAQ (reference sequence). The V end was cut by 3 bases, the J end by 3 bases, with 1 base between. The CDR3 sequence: CASSLTDTQYF. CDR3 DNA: TGTGCCAGCAGCTTGACAGATACGCAGTATTTT.

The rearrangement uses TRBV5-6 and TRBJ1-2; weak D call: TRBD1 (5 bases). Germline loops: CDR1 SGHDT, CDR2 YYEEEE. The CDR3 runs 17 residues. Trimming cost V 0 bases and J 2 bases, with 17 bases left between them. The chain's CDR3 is CASSLGPQGDINYGYTF. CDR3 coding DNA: TGTGCCAGCAGCTTGGGTCCTCAGGGCGACATAAACTATGGCTACACCTTC.

The CDR3 loop reads CASSQEPAATQETQYF. As DNA, the CDR3 is TGCGCCAGCAGCCAAGAGCCAGCGGCTACCCAAGAGACCCAGTACTTC. This chain connects TRBV4-1 to TRBJ2-5; tentative D call: TRBD2 (5 bases). CDR3 length: 16 amino acids. V was cut by 0 bases and J by 1 base, with 12 bases left in between. The germline gives CDR1 MGHRA, CDR2 YSYEKL.

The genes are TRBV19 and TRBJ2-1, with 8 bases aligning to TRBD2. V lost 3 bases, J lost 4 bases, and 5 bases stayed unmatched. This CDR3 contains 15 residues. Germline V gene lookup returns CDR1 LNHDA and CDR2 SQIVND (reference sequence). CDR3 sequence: CASSMERGTYNEQFF. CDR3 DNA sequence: TGTGCCAGTAGTATGGAGCGGGGGACTTACAATGAGCAGTTCTTC. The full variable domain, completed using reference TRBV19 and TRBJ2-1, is DGGITQSPKYLFRKEGQNVTLSCEQNLNHDAMYWYRQDPGQGLRLIYYSQIVNDFQKGDIAEGYSVSREKKESFPLTVTSAQKNPTAFYLCASSMERGTYNEQFFGPGTRLTVL.

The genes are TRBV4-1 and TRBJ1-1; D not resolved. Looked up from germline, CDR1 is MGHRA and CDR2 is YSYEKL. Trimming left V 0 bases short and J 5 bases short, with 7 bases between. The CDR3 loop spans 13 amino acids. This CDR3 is CASSQDLVTEAFF. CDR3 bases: TGCGCCAGCAGCCAAGATTTGGTTACTGAAGCTTTCTTT.

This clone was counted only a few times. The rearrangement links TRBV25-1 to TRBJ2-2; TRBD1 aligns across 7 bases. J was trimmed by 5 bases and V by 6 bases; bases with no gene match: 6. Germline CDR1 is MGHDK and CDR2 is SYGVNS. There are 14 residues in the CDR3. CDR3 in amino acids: CASRPTGSTGELFF. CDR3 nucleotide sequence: TGTGCCAGCAGACCGACAGGGTCAACCGGGGAGCTGTTTTTT.

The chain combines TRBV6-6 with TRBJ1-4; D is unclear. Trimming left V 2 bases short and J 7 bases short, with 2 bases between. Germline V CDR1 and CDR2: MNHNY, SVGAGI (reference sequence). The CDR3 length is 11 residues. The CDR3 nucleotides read TGTGCCAGCAGTTACGGTGAAAAACTGTTTTTT. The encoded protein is CASSYGEKLFF.